This TCR beta chain was found in a study of post-analysis software for immune sequencing data. Unique molecular identifiers tagged the TCR beta cDNA libraries. From the PCR reads, TCRdb called clonotypes with MiXCR, one entry per CDR3 protein. The sample has about half a million distinct CDR3 sequences, 34% seen once; the top ten hold 4.5% to 7.5%. Germline CDR1 is MGHRA and CDR2 is YSYEKL. The J segment lost 0 bases and the V segment lost 1 base, leaving 3 bases of the junction unmatched. The CDR3 runs to 16 residues. Notes on this clonotype: Its target is not known.

Study-level findings and limits: With TRBV5-6, TRBV5-1 and TRBV20-1 included, about five TRBV segments were more frequent in patients than in controls. Compared against controls, patients with multiple sclerosis displayed significantly lower normalized Chao1 diversity.

This receptor was obtained from a girl aged 2-17 years with multiple sclerosis. The J gene is TRBJ2-4, the V gene TRBV4-1; the match to TRBD2 covers 7 bases. Sequences were obtained from blood. This CDR3 is CASSQGGGLAKNIQYF. The DNA for the CDR3 is TGCGCCAGCAGCCAAGGGGGGGGACTAGCCAAAAACATTCAGTACTTC.